Sequencing of this T cell receptor beta chain was carried out in a study of patients and donors after allogeneic stem cell transplantation. TCRdb independently ran MiXCR on the RT-PCR reads; one entry per CDR3 protein. The sample yields about 88,000 distinct CDR3 sequences, around 49% seen once. Germline CDR1 and CDR2: MNHEY and SVGAGI. V was clipped by 0 bases and J by 8 bases, with 7 bases between them. The CDR3 covers 13 residues. The J gene is TRBJ1-4, the V gene TRBV6-5; D is undetermined. The sample comprised blood, either unsorted or a sorted T cell fraction (not recorded which). This clonotype was obtained from a human donor who was either an allogeneic HSCT recipient or a stem cell or donor lymphocyte infusion donor (not recorded which). It is not recorded whose cells these are; they may come from a transplant donor. The CDR3 coding sequence is TGTGCCAGCAGTTACTCGATCAGGGAAAAACTGTTTTTT. Translation gives CASSYSIREKLFF.